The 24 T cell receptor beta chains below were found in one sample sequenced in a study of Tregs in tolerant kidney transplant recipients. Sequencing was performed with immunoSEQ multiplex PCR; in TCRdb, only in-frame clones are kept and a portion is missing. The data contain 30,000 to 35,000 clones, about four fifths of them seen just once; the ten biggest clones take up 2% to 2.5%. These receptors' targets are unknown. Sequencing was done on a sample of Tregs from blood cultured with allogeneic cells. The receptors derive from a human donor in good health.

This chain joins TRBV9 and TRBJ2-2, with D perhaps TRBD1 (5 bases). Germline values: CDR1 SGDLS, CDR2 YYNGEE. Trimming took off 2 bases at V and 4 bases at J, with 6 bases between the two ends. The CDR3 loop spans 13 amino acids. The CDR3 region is CASSVQGTGELFF. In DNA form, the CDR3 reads TGTGCCAGCAGCGTCCAGGGCACCGGGGAGCTGTTTTTT.

Here the CDR3 DNA reads TGTGCCAGCAGCTTGGGGAATCGTCCAAACGAGCAGTACTTC. Amino acid sequence: CASSLGNRPNEQYF. The V gene is TRBV7-2, the J gene TRBJ2-7; D is uncertain. The CDR3 is 14 amino acids. Germline V CDR1 and CDR2: SGHTA, FQGNSA. Trimming pared 3 bases from V and 5 bases from J, leaving 14 bases between.

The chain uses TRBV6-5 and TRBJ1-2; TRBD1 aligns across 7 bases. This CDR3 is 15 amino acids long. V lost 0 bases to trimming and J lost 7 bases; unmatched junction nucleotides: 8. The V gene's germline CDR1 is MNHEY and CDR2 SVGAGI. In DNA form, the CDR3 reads TGTGCCAGCAGTTACTCGCGAGGGGGCTCGAGTGGCTACACCTTC. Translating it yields CASSYSRGGSSGYTF.

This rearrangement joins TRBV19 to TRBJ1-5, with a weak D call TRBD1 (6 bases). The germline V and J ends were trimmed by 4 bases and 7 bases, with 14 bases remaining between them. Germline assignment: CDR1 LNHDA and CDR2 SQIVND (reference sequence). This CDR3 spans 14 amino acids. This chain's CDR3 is CASSRRGKEQPQHF. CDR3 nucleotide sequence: TGTGCCAGTAGTAGGAGGGGGAAGGAGCAGCCCCAGCATTTT.

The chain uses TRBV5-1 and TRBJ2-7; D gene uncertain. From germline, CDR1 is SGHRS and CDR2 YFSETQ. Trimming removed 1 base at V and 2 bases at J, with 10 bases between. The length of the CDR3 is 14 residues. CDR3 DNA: TGCGCCAGCAGCTTGAACGTTCCTCCCTACGAGCAGTACTTC. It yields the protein CASSLNVPPYEQYF.

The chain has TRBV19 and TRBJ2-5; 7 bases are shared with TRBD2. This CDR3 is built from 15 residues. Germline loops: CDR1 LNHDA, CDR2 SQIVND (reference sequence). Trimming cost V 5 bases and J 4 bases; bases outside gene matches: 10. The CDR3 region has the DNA TGTGCCAGTAGTCTCCGGGGACTATGGGGAGAGACCCAGTACTTC. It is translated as CASSLRGLWGETQYF.

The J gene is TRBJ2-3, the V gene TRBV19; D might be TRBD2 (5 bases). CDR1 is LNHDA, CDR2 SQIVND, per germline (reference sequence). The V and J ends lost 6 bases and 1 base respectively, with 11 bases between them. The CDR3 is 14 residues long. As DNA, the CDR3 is TGTGCCAGTAGGTTTGGCGGGCGCACAGATACGCAGTATTTT. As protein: CASRFGGRTDTQYF.

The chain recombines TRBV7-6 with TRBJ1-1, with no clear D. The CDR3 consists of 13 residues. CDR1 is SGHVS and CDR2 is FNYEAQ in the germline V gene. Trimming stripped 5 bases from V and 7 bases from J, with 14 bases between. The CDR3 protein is CASSLRVNGEAFF. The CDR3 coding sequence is TGTGCCAGCAGCCTTAGGGTAAATGGTGAAGCTTTCTTT.

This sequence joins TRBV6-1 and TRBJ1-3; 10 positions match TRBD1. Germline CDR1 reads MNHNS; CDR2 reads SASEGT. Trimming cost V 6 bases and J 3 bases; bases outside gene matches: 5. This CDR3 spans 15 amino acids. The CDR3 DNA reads TGTGCCAGCAGCGTGACAGGGGGCCGTGGAAACACCATATATTTT. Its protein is CASSVTGGRGNTIYF.

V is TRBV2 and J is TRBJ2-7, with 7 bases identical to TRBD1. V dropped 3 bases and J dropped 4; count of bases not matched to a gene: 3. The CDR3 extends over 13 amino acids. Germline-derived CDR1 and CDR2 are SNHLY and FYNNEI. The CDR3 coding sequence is TGTGCCAGCAGTGAGACAGGGTTATACGAGCAGTACTTC. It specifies CASSETGLYEQYF.

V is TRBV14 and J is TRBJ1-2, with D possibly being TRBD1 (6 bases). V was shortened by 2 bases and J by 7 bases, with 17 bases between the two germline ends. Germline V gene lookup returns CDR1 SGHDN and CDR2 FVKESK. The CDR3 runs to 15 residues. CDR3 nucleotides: TGTGCCAGCAGCCAATCTTCTGGGGGCGGGTCTGGCTACACCTTC. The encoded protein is CASSQSSGGGSGYTF.

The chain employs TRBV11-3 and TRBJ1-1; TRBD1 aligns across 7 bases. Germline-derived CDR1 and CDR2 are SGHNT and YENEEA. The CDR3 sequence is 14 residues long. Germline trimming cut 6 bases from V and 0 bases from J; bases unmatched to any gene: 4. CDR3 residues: CASSRDRVNTEAFF. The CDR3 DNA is TGTGCCAGCAGTAGGGACAGAGTGAACACTGAAGCTTTCTTT. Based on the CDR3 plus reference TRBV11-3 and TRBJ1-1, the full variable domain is EAGVVQSPRYKIIEKKQPVAFWCNPISGHNTLYWYLQNLGQGPELLIRYENEEAVDDSQLPKDRFSAERLKGVDSTLKIQPAELGDSAVYLCASSRDRVNTEAFFGQGTRLTVV.

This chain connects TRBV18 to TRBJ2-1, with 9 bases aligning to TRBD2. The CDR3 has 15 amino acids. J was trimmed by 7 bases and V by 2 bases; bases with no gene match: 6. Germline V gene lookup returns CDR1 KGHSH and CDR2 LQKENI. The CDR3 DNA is TGTGCCAGCTCACCAGCGGGAGGGCCTAGGAATGAGCAGTTCTTC. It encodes CASSPAGGPRNEQFF.

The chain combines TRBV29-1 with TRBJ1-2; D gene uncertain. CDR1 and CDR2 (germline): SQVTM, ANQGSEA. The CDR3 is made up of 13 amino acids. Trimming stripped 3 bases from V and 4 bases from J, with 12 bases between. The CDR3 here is CSVEVDLIYGYTF. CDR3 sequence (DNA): TGCAGCGTTGAGGTCGACCTTATCTATGGCTACACCTTC.

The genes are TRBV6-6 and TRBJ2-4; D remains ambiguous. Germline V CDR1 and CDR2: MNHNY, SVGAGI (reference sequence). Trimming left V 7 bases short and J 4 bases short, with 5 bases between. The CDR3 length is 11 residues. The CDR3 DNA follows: TGTGCCAGCACGGAAAAAAACATTCAGTACTTC. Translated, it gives CASTEKNIQYF.

CDR3: CASSPTPNTREVEKLFF. In DNA, the CDR3 is TGCGCCAGCAGCCCCACCCCTAATACCAGGGAGGTCGAAAAACTGTTTTTT. The rearrangement joins TRBV5-1 to TRBJ1-4; tentatively, D is TRBD1 (5 bases). Germline V gives CDR1 SGHRS, CDR2 YFSETQ. The length of the CDR3 is 17 residues. Trimming pared 4 bases from V and 8 bases from J, leaving 24 bases between. The full variable domain, in which reference TRBV5-1 and TRBJ1-4 provide the parts outside the CDR3, is KAGVTQTPRYLIKTRGQQVTLSCSPISGHRSVSWYQQTPGQGLQFLFEYFSETQRNKGNFPGRFSGRQFSNSRSEMNVSTLELGDSALYLCASSPTPNTREVEKLFFGSGTQLSVL.

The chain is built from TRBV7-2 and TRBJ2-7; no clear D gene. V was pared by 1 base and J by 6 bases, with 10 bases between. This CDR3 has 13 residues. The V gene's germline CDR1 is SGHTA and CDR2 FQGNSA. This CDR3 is CASSLGWLSEQYF. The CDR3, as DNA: TGTGCCAGCAGCTTAGGCTGGCTTTCCGAGCAGTACTTC.

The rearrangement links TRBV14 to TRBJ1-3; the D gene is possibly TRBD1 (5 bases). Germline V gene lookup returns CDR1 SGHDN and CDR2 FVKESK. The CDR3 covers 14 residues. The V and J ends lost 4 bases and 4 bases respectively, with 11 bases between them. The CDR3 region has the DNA TGTGCCAGCAGCCTACCAGGGCTGGGAAACACCATATATTTT. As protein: CASSLPGLGNTIYF.

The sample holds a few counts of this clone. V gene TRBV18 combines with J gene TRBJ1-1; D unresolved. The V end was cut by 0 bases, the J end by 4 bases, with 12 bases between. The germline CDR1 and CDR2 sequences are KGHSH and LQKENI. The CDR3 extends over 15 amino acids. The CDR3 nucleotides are TGTGCCAGCTCACCACCGGGGAGTTGGGGCACTGAAGCTTTCTTT. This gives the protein CASSPPGSWGTEAFF.

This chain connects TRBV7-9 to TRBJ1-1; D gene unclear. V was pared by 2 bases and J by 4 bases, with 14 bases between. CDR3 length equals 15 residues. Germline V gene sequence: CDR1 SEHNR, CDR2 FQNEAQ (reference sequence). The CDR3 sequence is CASSLSSGVPTEAFF. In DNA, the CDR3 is TGTGCCAGCAGCTTATCCTCTGGGGTCCCCACTGAAGCTTTCTTT. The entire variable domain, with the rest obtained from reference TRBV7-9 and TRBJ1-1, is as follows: DTGVSQNPRHKITKRGQNVTFRCDPISEHNRLYWYRQTLGQGPEFLTYFQNEAQLEKSRLLSDRFSAERPKGSFSTLEIQRTEQGDSAMYLCASSLSSGVPTEAFFGQGTRLTVV.

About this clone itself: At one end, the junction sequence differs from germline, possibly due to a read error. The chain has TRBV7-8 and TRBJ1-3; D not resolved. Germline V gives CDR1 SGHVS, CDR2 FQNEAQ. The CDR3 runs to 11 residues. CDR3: CASSSRVGSTF. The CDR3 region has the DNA TGTGCCAGCAGCTCAAGGGTTGGTTCCACTTTT. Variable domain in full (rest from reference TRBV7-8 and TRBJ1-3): GAGVSQSPRYKVAKRGQDVALRCDPISGHVSLFWYQQALGQGPEFLTYFQNEAQLDKSGLPSDRFFAERPEGSVSTLKIQRTQQEDSAVYLCASSSRVGSTFGEGSWLTVV.

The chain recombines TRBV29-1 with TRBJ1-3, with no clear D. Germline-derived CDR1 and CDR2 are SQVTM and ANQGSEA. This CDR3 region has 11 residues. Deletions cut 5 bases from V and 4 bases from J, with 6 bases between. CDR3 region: CSVRRGNTIYF. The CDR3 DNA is TGCAGCGTTCGTCGGGGAAACACCATATATTTT.

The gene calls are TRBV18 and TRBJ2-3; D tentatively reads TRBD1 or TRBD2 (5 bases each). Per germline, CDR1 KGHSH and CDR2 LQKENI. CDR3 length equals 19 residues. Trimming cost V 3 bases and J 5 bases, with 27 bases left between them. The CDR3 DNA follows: TGTGCCAGCTCACCCGTTGGGACCATTCTATCCTCCCGGAGAGATACGCAGTATTTT. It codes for CASSPVGTILSSRRDTQYF.

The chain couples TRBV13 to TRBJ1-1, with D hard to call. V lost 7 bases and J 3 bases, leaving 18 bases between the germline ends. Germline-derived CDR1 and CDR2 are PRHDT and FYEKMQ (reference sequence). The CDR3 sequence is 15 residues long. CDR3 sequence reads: CASNPLFRRDTEAFF. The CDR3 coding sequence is TGTGCCAGCAACCCACTCTTCAGACGTGACACTGAAGCTTTCTTT. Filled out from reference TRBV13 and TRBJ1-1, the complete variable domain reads AAGVIQSPRHLIKEKRETATLKCYPIPRHDTVYWYQQGPGQDPQFLISFYEKMQSDKGSIPDRFSAQQFSDYHSELNMSSLELGDSALYFCASNPLFRRDTEAFFGQGTRLTVV.